One sample yielded the 32 T cell receptor beta chains listed below, sequenced in a study of PD-1 blockade in classical Hodgkin lymphoma. The time point here: cycle 4 day 1 (C4D1), after 5 to 7 weeks of nivolumab. All trial patients relapsed after autologous stem cell transplantation. Only in-frame clones appear in the TCRdb table, and some are missing; sequencing was by immunoSEQ multiplex PCR. The table lists approximately 96,000 clones, 85% to 95% of them singletons. The input for sequencing was peripheral blood mononuclear cells (PBMCs), taken before the fourth cycle of nivolumab. These receptors originate from a human donor with classical Hodgkin lymphoma.

The rearrangement links TRBV2 to TRBJ2-3; no firm D call. The CDR3 spans 16 residues. The V end was cut by 4 bases, the J end by 2 bases, with 16 bases between. CDR1 SNHLY and CDR2 FYNNEI come from the germline V gene. CDR3 amino acids: CASSAGVTDPTDTQYF. The CDR3 DNA sequence: TGTGCCAGCAGTGCGGGCGTAACGGACCCCACAGATACGCAGTATTTT. The full variable domain, in which reference TRBV2 and TRBJ2-3 provide the parts outside the CDR3, is EPEVTQTPSHQVTQMGQEVILRCVPISNHLYFYWYRQILGQKVEFLVSFYNNEISEKSEIFDDQFSVERPDGSNFTLKIRSTKLEDSAMYFCASSAGVTDPTDTQYFGPGTRLTVL.

The gene calls are TRBV7-9 and TRBJ1-1; TRBD1 matches 8 bases. Germline trimming cut 6 bases from V and 4 bases from J; bases unmatched to any gene: 10. Germline V CDR1 and CDR2: SEHNR, FQNEAQ (reference sequence). The CDR3 loop spans 15 amino acids. CDR3 in DNA: TGTGCCAGCAGACCAAATCAGGGGGCCGGCACTGAAGCTTTCTTT. This translates into CASRPNQGAGTEAFF. Looking up the rest from reference TRBV7-9 and TRBJ1-1 gives the full variable domain: DTGVSQNPRHKITKRGQNVTFRCDPISEHNRLYWYRQTLGQGPEFLTYFQNEAQLEKSRLLSDRFSAERPKGSFSTLEIQRTEQGDSAMYLCASRPNQGAGTEAFFGQGTRLTVV.

A word on this clone: This sample includes further DNA sequences coding for the same CDR3. This chain connects TRBV13 to TRBJ2-7; D is undetermined. V dropped 4 bases and J dropped 0 bases, with 4 bases sitting between them. The CDR3 runs 12 residues. In germline, CDR1 is PRHDT, CDR2 FYEKMQ (reference sequence). CDR3 amino acids: CASSSSSYEQYF. The CDR3 coding sequence is TGTGCCAGCAGCTCCTCCTCCTACGAGCAGTACTTC.

The V and J genes are TRBV7-3 and TRBJ1-1; TRBD1 is a possible D gene (5 bases). The V and J ends lost 6 bases and 1 base respectively, with 9 bases between them. Germline loops: CDR1 SGHTA, CDR2 FQGTGA. The CDR3 has 13 amino acids. In DNA form, the CDR3 reads TGTGCCAGCAGTACAACAGGGAACACTGAAGCTTTCTTT. This sequence encodes CASSTTGNTEAFF.

This rearrangement joins TRBV5-1 to TRBJ2-2; D is perhaps TRBD1 (6 bases). V lost 0 bases and J 5 bases, leaving 8 bases between the germline ends. Germline CDR1 is SGHRS and CDR2 is YFSETQ. The CDR3 runs 14 residues. CDR3 region: CASSLDRATGELFF. In nucleotides, the CDR3 is TGCGCCAGCAGCTTGGACAGGGCGACCGGGGAGCTGTTTTTT. The full variable domain, its missing parts supplied by reference TRBV5-1 and TRBJ2-2, is KAGVTQTPRYLIKTRGQQVTLSCSPISGHRSVSWYQQTPGQGLQFLFEYFSETQRNKGNFPGRFSGRQFSNSRSEMNVSTLELGDSALYLCASSLDRATGELFFGEGSRLTVL.

The J gene is TRBJ2-1, the V gene TRBV21-1. TRBV21-1 is a known pseudogene. CDR3 length: 12 amino acids. The DNA for the CDR3 is TGTGCCAGCAGCAAAGTGGATGTTGAGCAGTTCTTC. This gives the protein CASSKVDVEQFF.

V and J are TRBV28 and TRBJ1-5; 7 bases are a match to TRBD1. Germline V gene data show CDR1 as MDHEN and CDR2 as SYDVKM. V lost 2 bases to trimming and J lost 3 bases; unmatched junction nucleotides: 4. The CDR3 contains 15 residues. The CDR3 nucleotides are TGTGCCAGCAGTTTAAGGGGGCCCTCCAATCAGCCCCAGCATTTT. Its protein product is CASSLRGPSNQPQHF.

This rearrangement joins TRBV28 to TRBJ1-5; possible D gene TRBD1, 5 bases. Germline V gives CDR1 MDHEN, CDR2 SYDVKM. The CDR3 has 14 residues. V shed 10 bases and J shed 6 bases, with 19 bases lying between them. This CDR3 reads CATTIRPGGQPQHF. The CDR3 DNA reads as TGTGCCACTACAATTAGGCCCGGGGGTCAGCCCCAGCATTTT.

Note on this clone: Other DNA sequences in this sample translate to the same CDR3. The chain recombines TRBV5-4 with TRBJ1-1, with unresolved D. Per the germline V gene, CDR1 is SGHNT and CDR2 is YYREEE (reference sequence). There are 11 residues in the CDR3. Trimming took 1 base from V and 5 from J, leaving 3 bases between them. The CDR3, as DNA: TGTGCCAGCAGCTTGTCAACTGAAGCTTTCTTT. Amino acids: CASSLSTEAFF.

V usage is TRBV7-9 and J usage is TRBJ2-3, with 9 bases that match TRBD2. Germline V gene lookup returns CDR1 SEHNR and CDR2 FQNEAQ (reference sequence). Trimming took 5 bases from V and 2 from J; bases not matched to a gene: 8. The CDR3 spans 16 residues. The CDR3 DNA sequence: TGTGCCAGCAGCACCCTCCGACTAGCGGTCACAGATACGCAGTATTTT. It is translated as CASSTLRLAVTDTQYF.

The chain has TRBV6-6 and TRBJ2-2, with D hard to call. The V and J ends lost 5 bases and 5 bases respectively, with 6 bases between them. CDR1 and CDR2 (germline): MNHNY, SVGAGI (reference sequence). The CDR3 is 12 amino acids. The CDR3 here is CASSKRTGELFF. The CDR3 DNA reads TGTGCCAGCAGTAAAAGAACCGGGGAGCTGTTTTTT.

V and J are TRBV9 and TRBJ1-2; D is undetermined. The CDR3 extends over 13 amino acids. CDR1 is SGDLS and CDR2 is YYNGEE in the germline V gene. Trimming removed 0 bases at V and 5 bases at J, with 8 bases between. The CDR3, as DNA: TGTGCCAGCAGCGTAGGACGGCTGTATGGCTACACCTTC. The encoded protein is CASSVGRLYGYTF.

The chain uses TRBV14 and TRBJ2-1; 9 bases align to TRBD2. The germline V gene encodes CDR1 SGHDN and CDR2 FVKESK. With 2 bases clipped from V and 9 bases from J, the junction kept 11 bases outside the gene matches. This CDR3 has 16 residues. CDR3 nucleotides: TGTGCCAGCAGCCAATCGACTAGCGGCTTAAGCTTTGAGCAGTTCTTC. This codes for CASSQSTSGLSFEQFF.

The rearrangement links TRBV6-5 to TRBJ1-1, with D unresolved. The germline V and J ends were trimmed by 6 bases and 1 base, with 9 bases remaining between them. CDR1 and CDR2 (germline): MNHEY, SVGAGI. This CDR3 has 13 residues. The CDR3 is CASSIQSNTEAFF. CDR3 sequence (DNA): TGTGCCAGCAGCATTCAGTCGAACACTGAAGCTTTCTTT.

The chain combines TRBV19 with TRBJ2-2; 10 positions match TRBD2. Germline V gene data show CDR1 as LNHDA and CDR2 as SQIVND (reference sequence). The CDR3 runs to 15 residues. Germline trimming cut 5 bases from V and 1 base from J; bases unmatched to any gene: 1. The DNA for the CDR3 is TGTGCCAGTAGTCGGACTAGCGGGAACACCGGGGAGCTGTTTTTT. Amino acid sequence: CASSRTSGNTGELFF.

The chain couples TRBV4-2 to TRBJ2-3; 9 bases fit TRBD2. The CDR3 sequence is 17 residues long. CDR1 LGHNA and CDR2 YNFKEQ come from the germline V gene. V shed 1 base, J shed 4 bases, and the junction held 9 bases outside the gene matches. The CDR3 sequence: CASSQGVREGSSDTQYF. As DNA, the CDR3 is TGTGCCAGCAGCCAAGGTGTGCGGGAGGGTAGTTCAGATACGCAGTATTTT.

The J gene is TRBJ2-2, the V gene TRBV6-5, with D maybe TRBD1 (6 bases). Germline V CDR1 and CDR2: MNHEY, SVGAGI. CDR3 length equals 13 residues. The ends were cut back, 5 bases at V and 9 bases at J, with 13 bases in the middle. The DNA of the CDR3 is TGTGCCAGCAGTGGACAGCCAGCACGGGAGCTGTTTTTT. This encodes CASSGQPARELFF.

The J gene is TRBJ1-5, the V gene TRBV23-1; D not certain. TRBV23-1 is an ORF; its function is uncertain. The ends were cut back, 3 bases at V and 1 base at J, with 13 bases in the middle. CDR3 size: 16 residues. The CDR3 nucleotides read TGCGCCAGCAGTCACCCCCCCGCCTTGAGCAATCAGCCCCAGCATTTT. Its translation is CASSHPPALSNQPQHF.

This chain joins TRBV9 and TRBJ1-5, with TRBD1 as a possible D gene (6 bases). This CDR3 region has 14 residues. Germline CDR1 and CDR2: SGDLS and YYNGEE. V shed 3 bases and J shed 4 bases, with 11 bases lying between them. CDR3 residues: CASSEGHANQPQHF. The CDR3 coding sequence is TGTGCCAGCAGCGAGGGACACGCGAATCAGCCCCAGCATTTT.

The genes are TRBV11-2 and TRBJ2-1; D gene ambiguous. V was cut by 4 bases and J by 3 bases, with 13 bases left in between. CDR1 and CDR2 from the germline V gene are SGHAT and FQNNGV. This CDR3 spans 15 amino acids. The CDR3 sequence is CASSWTRLVYNEQFF. For the CDR3, the DNA is TGTGCCAGCAGCTGGACCCGTTTAGTCTACAATGAGCAGTTCTTC.

The chain couples TRBV6-5 to TRBJ2-6; D not certain. Germline V gene data show CDR1 as MNHEY and CDR2 as SVGAGI. CDR3 size: 14 residues. V lost 6 bases to trimming and J lost 0 bases, with 6 bases between them. Written as DNA, the CDR3 is TGTGCCAGCAGCGTGAGCTCTGGGGCCAACGTCCTGACTTTC. It yields the protein CASSVSSGANVLTF.

This rearrangement joins TRBV9 to TRBJ2-7; a weak D match, TRBD2 (7 bases). This CDR3 is built from 15 residues. Germline values: CDR1 SGDLS, CDR2 YYNGEE. The V end lost 0 bases, the J end lost 1 base, and 11 bases lay between the germline ends. CDR3 sequence (DNA): TGTGCCAGCAGCGTAGACAGCGGGACATCCTACGAGCAGTACTTC. This encodes CASSVDSGTSYEQYF.

The chain joins TRBV30 to TRBJ2-7; D unclear. The CDR3 runs 13 residues. Germline V gene sequence: CDR1 GTSNPN, CDR2 SVGIG (reference sequence). V shed 2 bases and J shed 5 bases, with 13 bases lying between them. Written as DNA, the CDR3 is TGTGCCTGGAGTCCCTCCCGGGCCCACGAGCAGTACTTC. It yields the protein CAWSPSRAHEQYF.

The chain couples TRBV4-1 to TRBJ1-3; the D is unclear. Trimming took 3 bases from V and 0 from J, leaving 12 bases between them. Germline assignment: CDR1 MGHRA and CDR2 YSYEKL. This CDR3 has 16 amino acids. The CDR3 bases are TGCGCCAGCAGCCACGCCGCCGCACGCTCTGGAAACACCATATATTTT. This translates into CASSHAAARSGNTIYF.

The DNA for the CDR3 is TGTGCCAGCAGCCGGACAGGGGGCGATGAAAAACTGTTTTTT. Translation gives CASSRTGGDEKLFF. This chain links TRBV9 with TRBJ1-4; TRBD1 matches at 11 bases. Germline CDR1 SGDLS, CDR2 YYNGEE. V lost 4 bases and J lost 6; bases outside the gene matches: 2. CDR3 size: 14 residues.

The rearrangement links TRBV28 to TRBJ2-1, with TRBD1 matching 7 bases. V lost 5 bases to trimming and J lost 1 base; unmatched junction nucleotides: 5. This CDR3 is 15 amino acids long. Germline V CDR1 and CDR2: MDHEN, SYDVKM. The CDR3 region has the DNA TGTGCCAGCAGTAAAGACAGGGTATCCTACAATGAGCAGTTCTTC. Amino acid sequence: CASSKDRVSYNEQFF. Complete variable domain (other parts from reference TRBV28 and TRBJ2-1): DVKVTQSSRYLVKRTGEKVFLECVQDMDHENMFWYRQDPGLGLRLIYFSYDVKMKEKGDIPEGYSVSREKKERFSLILESASTNQTSMYLCASSKDRVSYNEQFFGPGTRLTVL.

The chain employs TRBV6-1 and TRBJ2-5; no reliable D call. Germline CDR1 MNHNS, CDR2 SASEGT. The V gene lost 6 bases and the J gene lost 2 bases, with 13 bases spanning the gap. The CDR3 loop spans 14 amino acids. CDR3 sequence: CASRVHGVQETQYF. The CDR3 nucleotides are TGTGCCAGCAGGGTTCATGGGGTACAAGAGACCCAGTACTTC.

V is TRBV4-1 and J is TRBJ2-5; 8 bases match TRBD1. The CDR3 consists of 14 residues. The V segment lost 1 base and the J segment 7 bases; nucleotides outside the gene matches: 5. Germline lookup yields CDR1 MGHRA and CDR2 YSYEKL. CDR3 in amino acids: CASSQGTGIGTQYF. In DNA, the CDR3 is TGCGCCAGCAGCCAAGGGACAGGGATTGGGACCCAGTACTTC.

CDR3 bases: TGTGCCAGCTCACCACCGGCAGTAGATACGCAGTATTTT. The encoded protein is CASSPPAVDTQYF. This chain connects TRBV18 to TRBJ2-3, with D unresolved. In germline, CDR1 is KGHSH, CDR2 LQKENI. The V end was cut by 0 bases, the J end by 5 bases, with 6 bases between. The CDR3 runs 13 residues.

CDR3 sequence reads: CASSLVGQGFFF. The CDR3, as DNA: TGTGCCAGCAGCTTGGTGGGACAGGGGTTTTTCTTC. V usage is TRBV5-4 and J usage is TRBJ2-1; 10 bases are shared with TRBD1. V lost 0 bases to trimming and J lost 16 bases; unmatched junction nucleotides: 4. The CDR3 has 12 residues. Per germline, CDR1 SGHNT and CDR2 YYREEE (reference sequence).

The chain is built from TRBV6-4 and TRBJ1-5, with no clear D. The CDR3 is 15 amino acids. V was trimmed by 5 bases and J by 5 bases, leaving 16 bases between them. Germline CDR1 is MRHNA and CDR2 is SNTAGT. The DNA for the CDR3 is TGTGCCAGCAGTTACCTTGGCAGTTCGTATCAGCCCCAGCATTTT. It codes for CASSYLGSSYQPQHF.

This clone was seen more than once but under ten times. The chain carries TRBV28 and TRBJ2-7, with 7 bases fitting TRBD2. The germline V gene has CDR1 MDHEN and CDR2 SYDVKM. This CDR3 region has 13 residues. V lost 6 bases and J lost 2; bases outside the gene matches: 4. Written as DNA, the CDR3 is TGTGCCAGCAGGTCGGGAGGAACCTACGAGCAGTACTTC. It is translated as CASRSGGTYEQYF.